The clone carrying this T cell receptor (beta chain) was observed a single time. These data originate in a study of cytomegalovirus exposure and HLA in healthy donors. The PCR made use of 60 Vbeta and 13 Jbeta primers. The repertoire was sequenced with immunoSEQ multiplex PCR; TCRdb's copy has only in-frame clones and lacks some. This sample has approximately 190,000 clones, with around 80% found just once. Specimen: PBMCs. This clonotype was obtained from a man aged 35-49 years in good health and CMV-seropositive.

CDR3 sequence (DNA): TGTGCCAGCAGCCCTGTAGACGGGGGTTATACGAGTCAGTACTTC. Amino acid sequence: CASSPVDGGYTSQYF. The chain joins TRBV28 to TRBJ2-7, with D maybe TRBD2 (6 bases). Germline V gives CDR1 MDHEN, CDR2 SYDVKM. With 6 bases removed from V and 10 bases from J, the gap between germline ends came to 25 bases. This CDR3 comprises 15 residues.